Described below is a single TCR beta chain sequence and its context. No cognate antigen has been identified for it. Qualities for individual bases were not recorded, and no much larger clone is one base off. The CDR3 contains 18 residues, cysteine and phenylalanine counted. Only the CDR3 DNA is retained, 54 bases long and in frame from the first base. The data were taken from a study of T cell responses to AZD1222 COVID-19 vaccine (dated by TCRdb to about 2021). Concerning the study at large: Because spike-specific TCR depth and breadth did not differ between the two schedules, AZD1222 recipients who got a second dose at roughly 4 weeks were pooled with those who got a second dose at roughly 12 weeks. TCR sequencing was performed for roughly 250 trial participants, of whom about 200 were given two doses of AZD1222 and approximately 25 were given two doses of MenACWY control vaccine. Enrollment into the trials was organized by age into subgroups of 18-55, 56-69 and 70-plus years, and those subgroups contained about 150, 27 and 61 TCR-sequenced participants, respectively.

The sample's time point label is to be understood as: baseline before first vaccination. Vaccinee samples were obtained from the UK trials COV001 and COV002, which included a single-blind randomized controlled phase 2/3 trial of AZD1222 (ChAdOx1 nCoV-19) in healthy adults. For TCRbeta chain sequencing, PBMC samples were collected from trial participants at day 0 and at day 28 after the second dose. The CDR3 regions of human TCRbeta chains were analyzed by immunosequencing. In the authors' own workflow: Repertoire TCRs were checked for matches against a reference library of SARS-CoV-2-specific TCRs that had been generated using the MIRA antigen-specificity platform. Breadth meant the fraction of unique TCRs that were SARS-CoV-2-associated, whereas depth meant the fraction of total T cells that were SARS-CoV-2-associated. Each spike-specific TCR was assigned to its reactive spike region and to a CD4 or CD8 class using the MIRA data. Log10-transformed breadth and depth values were compared by one-way ANOVA with Sidak's multiple comparisons tests. Held by TCRdb, this immuneACCESS table contains in-frame sequences only and omits some clones. Under half of the omission traces to an unresolved V gene where checked; the cause of the rest is unknown. The V and J calls and clone size are taken from that table; D and trimming were inferred from the DNA. The sample table lists roughly 170,000 clones, around 87% of them with a count of one. The top ten clonotypes cover about 2.5% of the sample.

Here is what the overall study found, with its caveats: Only six or seven AZD1222 recipients were SARS-CoV-2 seropositive at baseline, limiting conclusions about previously exposed vaccinees. Most participants were white British and females outnumbered males, and the authors suggested that clonal diversity may have been underestimated. Reportedly, close to half of the unique spike-specific TCRs recognized epitopes lying outside the regions that are mutated in the B.1.351 and B.1.1.7 variants. In the small 56-69-year group, the increase in depth fell short of significance, most likely because of low power. Spike-specific TCR breadth and depth rose significantly after two AZD1222 doses compared with day 0 and with MenACWY recipients. Because no day 14 peak-response samples were available, the repertoires could be characterized only after the peak T cell response. The vaccine-associated CD4 TCRs covered the entire spike protein, and the dominant responses fell in regions 160-218 and 743-854.

The sequences come from peripheral blood, collected on day 0 of AZD1222 vaccination. This clonotype was sampled from an adult in good health. In this chain, TRBV21-1 is recombined with TRBJ2-7; the DNA was not compared with TRBD1, the D call given in the table. TRBV21-1 represents a pseudogene. Read as DNA, the sequence is TGTGCCAGCAGCAAGATTGAGGCCGGGACAGTGGACTCCTACGAGCAGTACTTC. Its product reads: CASSKIEAGTVDSYEQYF.